This T cell receptor (beta chain) was captured by sequencing in a study of shared clonotypes between healthy human individuals (TCRdb year 2020). Background on the whole study: Two women and three men aged 18 to 49 years were included in the cohort. To increase sequencing depth and limit assay-specific biases, different laboratories used diverse techniques to prepare libraries and sequence TCR repertoires. Blood TCR repertoires of roughly 5 healthy adults were deeply sequenced to estimate repertoire size and the extent of clonotype sharing between individuals. Leukapheresis yielded between about 0.9 and 9 billion PBMCs per donor. Findings and caveats that apply to the study as a whole: Based on pairwise subsampling, the degree of clonotype sharing among donors was expected to be affected by sequencing depth. Sampling was restricted to blood, and TCR repertoires in tissues likely differ from the TCR repertoires found in blood. The genetic and exposure-history diversity represented was limited by the small number of donors.

The donors were healthy, HIV-negative adults who had no recently reported acute infections or vaccinations. Every donor was a Caucasian adult residing in Nashville, Tennessee, USA. In the unsorted samples, approximately 82 million PBMCs were counted, and genomic DNA was extracted using the QIAamp DNA Blood Mini kit. After blood collection by leukapheresis, PBMCs were isolated using Ficoll-Histopaque density gradient centrifugation and then cryopreserved in the vapor phase of liquid nitrogen. V trim: 0 bases; J trim: 7 bases; unmatched bases: 4. Including the terminal cysteine and phenylalanine, the CDR3 comprises 15 residues. The DNA shown is the 45-base CDR3, in frame from base 1. The germline V gene sets CDR1 to SGHRS and CDR2 to YFSETQ. As for this clone: Its antigen specificity is not known. There are no base qualities to consult, and no much larger clone falls within one base.

Using the deep immunoSEQ assay, TCR CDR3 regions were amplified from genomic DNA by multiplex PCR. Extracted genomic DNA from each cell subset was distributed evenly across all wells of several immunoSEQ 96-well plates, and each plate was treated as a replicate. For unsorted PBMC, around 290 ng of genomic DNA, equivalent to about 30,000 T cell genomes, went into each replicate PCR. Ten immunoSEQ deep assay plates were used to sequence the unsorted PBMC genomic DNA. Purified libraries were measured with a Qubit 3.0 fluorometer, size-checked on a Bioanalyzer 2100, and measured again with the KAPA Library Quantification kit. Every immunoSEQ 96-well plate was sequenced on a separate single-read 150-cycle Illumina NextSeq 550 flow cell. For the original study's pipeline: Because only junctional sequences without quality scores were contained in the immunoSEQ output, filtering matching that applied to full-length reads could not be performed. Sequences were annotated with PyIR, a Python wrapper for IgBLAST v1.9, using IMGT germline references to assign V/J genes and CDR3. Any read was removed if the V/J assignment was weak (E-value above 1e-6), the CDR3 was missing, or the read contained stop codons, out-of-frame junctions, or ambiguous translated residues. V3J clonotypes were defined as sequences sharing the same inferred V gene, J gene, and CDR3 amino acid sequence. Percentage overlap between repertoires was computed as shared unique clonotypes divided by the size of the smaller repertoire. RTK rarefaction, the Chao1 estimator, and Recon v2.1 estimates of unobserved clonotypes were used to assess repertoire richness. Drawn from immuneACCESS, this table holds only the in-frame rearrangements with V and J called that TCRdb kept. Clones are partly lost; checked studies trace under half to an unresolved V gene and leave the rest unexplained. The V and J calls and the clone size are those of that table, but D and trimming were determined from the DNA. A total of about 87,000 clones appear in this sample, around half of them only once. The ten largest make up over 13% of the sample.

The specimen was PBMCs. The sequence joins TRBV5-1 to TRBJ2-1; the central 10 bases match TRBD2. This TCR was recovered from a woman aged 40 to 55 in good health. Some clones in this sample may be carry-over from other donors' samples. The base sequence is TGCGCCAGCAGCTTGGGCACTAGCGGGATGAATGAGCAGTTCTTC. This encodes CASSLGTSGMNEQFF.